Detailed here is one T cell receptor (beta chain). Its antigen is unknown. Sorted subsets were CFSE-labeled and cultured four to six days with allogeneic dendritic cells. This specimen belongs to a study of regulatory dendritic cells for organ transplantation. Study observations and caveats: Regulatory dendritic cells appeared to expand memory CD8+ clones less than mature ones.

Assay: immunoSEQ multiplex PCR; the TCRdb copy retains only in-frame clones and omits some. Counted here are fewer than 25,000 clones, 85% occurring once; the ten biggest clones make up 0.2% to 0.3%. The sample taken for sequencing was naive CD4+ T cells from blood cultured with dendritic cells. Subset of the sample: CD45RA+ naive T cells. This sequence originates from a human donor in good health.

This CDR3 reads CASSQSDSLNYGYTF. CDR3 DNA sequence: TGCGCCAGCAGCCAATCGGACAGCCTTAACTATGGCTACACCTTC. This chain uses TRBV4-1 with TRBJ1-2, with D tentatively TRBD1 (6 bases). The germline V and J ends were trimmed by 2 bases and 1 base, with 11 bases remaining between them. This CDR3 is 15 amino acids long. Germline V gives CDR1 MGHRA, CDR2 YSYEKL.